These 20 T cell receptor beta chains share one sample of origin, sequenced in a study of naive CD8 T cells in extremely preterm neonates. Measured with immunoSEQ multiplex PCR; TCRdb has only the in-frame clones, and not every one. This table holds approximately 6,500 clones, 95% to 98% found once. Sequencing was done on a sample of naive CD8+ T cells from blood. Every receptor here comes from a human donor in good health.

The chain employs TRBV9 and TRBJ2-1; D may be TRBD2 (5 bases). The germline V gene encodes CDR1 SGDLS and CDR2 YYNGEE. With 3 bases removed from V and 3 bases from J, the gap between germline ends came to 7 bases. The CDR3 has 13 amino acids. The CDR3 DNA sequence: TGTGCCAGCAGCGCCCGGGACTACAATGAGCAGTTCTTC. Translating gives CASSARDYNEQFF.

V usage is TRBV9 and J usage is TRBJ2-1; 9 nucleotides match TRBD2. Germline CDR1 reads SGDLS; CDR2 reads YYNGEE. This CDR3 comprises 16 residues. Unmatched junction bases numbered 10, after V lost 3 bases and J lost 6 bases. CDR3: CASSGGGLAGFNEQFF. The CDR3 DNA reads TGTGCCAGCAGCGGGGGGGGACTAGCAGGGTTCAATGAGCAGTTCTTC.

The chain uses TRBV28 and TRBJ2-7, with no clear D. The CDR3 length is 16 residues. In germline, CDR1 is MDHEN, CDR2 SYDVKM. With 6 bases removed from V and 0 bases from J, the gap between germline ends came to 18 bases. CDR3 bases: TGTGCCAGCAGCCTAGAAACTGCAGCGAGCTCCTACGAGCAGTACTTC. It codes for CASSLETAASSYEQYF.

This chain joins TRBV27 and TRBJ2-1; D might be TRBD2 (5 bases). Trimming removed 4 bases from V and 6 bases from J, with 16 bases in between. CDR1 is MNHEY and CDR2 is SMNVEV in the germline V gene (reference sequence). This CDR3 spans 15 amino acids. As DNA, the CDR3 is TGTGCCAGCAGTTGGGCTGCCGCCAGCGGCAATGAGCAGTTCTTC. Residues: CASSWAAASGNEQFF.

V usage is TRBV2 and J usage is TRBJ2-1, with D hard to call. Looked up from germline, CDR1 is SNHLY and CDR2 is FYNNEI. This CDR3 region has 14 residues. With 7 bases removed from V and 0 bases from J, the gap between germline ends came to 10 bases. In DNA form, the CDR3 reads TGTGCCAGCACTACCGGTAGCTCCTACAATGAGCAGTTCTTC. Amino acids: CASTTGSSYNEQFF. The full variable domain, rest sourced from reference TRBV2 and TRBJ2-1, is EPEVTQTPSHQVTQMGQEVILRCVPISNHLYFYWYRQILGQKVEFLVSFYNNEISEKSEIFDDQFSVERPDGSNFTLKIRSTKLEDSAMYFCASTTGSSYNEQFFGPGTRLTVL.

CDR3 coding DNA: TGTGCCAGCAGGCAAACGGACAGAGGCTATGGCTACACCTTC. Translation gives CASRQTDRGYGYTF. The V gene is TRBV9, the J gene TRBJ1-2, with D maybe TRBD1 (6 bases). V lost 5 bases and J 4 bases, leaving 15 bases between the germline ends. The CDR3 is 14 amino acids. CDR1 SGDLS and CDR2 YYNGEE come from the germline V gene.

The CDR3 sequence is CSVEENRGPNTEAFF. Here the CDR3 DNA reads TGCAGCGTTGAAGAGAACAGGGGCCCCAACACTGAAGCTTTCTTT. The chain has TRBV29-1 and TRBJ1-1, with TRBD1 matching over 7 bases. The CDR3 is 15 residues long. Germline V gives CDR1 SQVTM, CDR2 ANQGSEA. Unmatched junction bases numbered 6, after V lost 0 bases and J lost 2 bases. Full variable domain (rest looked up from reference TRBV29-1 and TRBJ1-1): SAVISQKPSRDICQRGTSLTIQCQVDSQVTMMFWYRQQPGQSLTLIATANQGSEATYESGFVIDKFPISRPNLTFSTLTVSNMSPEDSSIYLCSVEENRGPNTEAFFGQGTRLTVV.

The chain recombines TRBV19 with TRBJ2-1; TRBD2 aligns across 7 bases. The CDR3 totals 15 residues. V gave up 2 bases and J gave up 4 bases; unmatched junction bases: 5. Germline-derived CDR1 and CDR2 are LNHDA and SQIVND (reference sequence). The CDR3 DNA is TGTGCCAGTAGTATATCCGCTAGCGGATACAATGAGCAGTTCTTC. Its protein product is CASSISASGYNEQFF.

V and J are TRBV19 and TRBJ1-2; tentatively, D is TRBD1 (6 bases). The V gene lost 4 bases and the J gene lost 2 bases, with 14 bases spanning the gap. The CDR3 spans 15 residues. CDR1 and CDR2 from the germline V gene are LNHDA and SQIVND (reference sequence). The CDR3 is CASSTTLDRNYGYTF. The CDR3 nucleotides read TGTGCCAGTAGTACCACCCTTGACAGGAACTATGGCTACACCTTC.

The chain uses TRBV27 and TRBJ1-1; no reliable D call. CDR3 length: 13 residues. From germline, CDR1 is MNHEY and CDR2 SMNVEV (reference sequence). V was shortened by 0 bases and J by 9 bases, with 11 bases between the two germline ends. CDR3 loop: CASSLSVTAKAFF. The CDR3 bases are TGTGCCAGCAGTTTATCGGTAACAGCAAAAGCTTTCTTT.

This chain connects TRBV30 to TRBJ2-3; D is possibly TRBD1 (5 bases). CDR3 length equals 14 residues. CDR1 is GTSNPN and CDR2 is SVGIG in the germline V gene (reference sequence). The V and J ends lost 0 bases and 3 bases respectively, with 10 bases between them. The CDR3, as DNA: TGTGCCTGGAGTGTAGGGGCTGGGACAGATACGCAGTATTTT. It codes for CAWSVGAGTDTQYF.

This rearrangement joins TRBV5-6 to TRBJ2-7; weak D call: TRBD1 (6 bases). Germline V gene data show CDR1 as SGHDT and CDR2 as YYEEEE. The germline V and J ends were trimmed by 4 bases and 5 bases, with 22 bases remaining between them. The CDR3 covers 16 residues. The CDR3 DNA is TGTGCCAGCAGCCCGTACCCCGGGACATCTGGCCACGAGCAGTACTTC. Residues: CASSPYPGTSGHEQYF.

The chain joins TRBV30 to TRBJ2-1, with 8 bases lining up with TRBD2. The germline V gene has CDR1 GTSNPN and CDR2 SVGIG (reference sequence). J was trimmed by 12 bases and V by 1 base; bases with no gene match: 5. The CDR3 is 12 amino acids. CDR3 sequence reads: CAWSDQGLVQFF. CDR3 in DNA: TGTGCCTGGAGTGACCAGGGACTAGTGCAGTTCTTC.

The chain employs TRBV13 and TRBJ1-1, with D possibly being TRBD1 (5 bases). CDR1 and CDR2 from the germline V gene are PRHDT and FYEKMQ (reference sequence). Trimming took off 2 bases at V and 7 bases at J, with 11 bases between the two ends. CDR3 length: 13 amino acids. DNA for the CDR3: TGTGCCAGCAGCTTATCGCCGACAGTTGAAGCTTTCTTT. It codes for CASSLSPTVEAFF. The variable domain in full, completed from reference TRBV13 and TRBJ1-1, reads AAGVIQSPRHLIKEKRETATLKCYPIPRHDTVYWYQQGPGQDPQFLISFYEKMQSDKGSIPDRFSAQQFSDYHSELNMSSLELGDSALYFCASSLSPTVEAFFGQGTRLTVV.

The rearrangement links TRBV5-1 to TRBJ2-3, with 10 bases lining up with TRBD1. The CDR3 sequence is 15 residues long. The germline V gene encodes CDR1 SGHRS and CDR2 YFSETQ. The J segment lost 0 bases and the V segment lost 4 bases, leaving 2 bases of the junction unmatched. The chain's CDR3 is CASSAGQGSTDTQYF. CDR3 coding DNA: TGCGCCAGCAGCGCGGGACAGGGGAGCACAGATACGCAGTATTTT.

This chain connects TRBV19 to TRBJ2-7; TRBD1 might be the D (5 bases). Germline lookup yields CDR1 LNHDA and CDR2 SQIVND (reference sequence). This CDR3 has 12 residues. V lost 6 bases and J 6 bases, leaving 12 bases between the germline ends. Here the CDR3 reads CASRKGSGEQYF. The CDR3 DNA is TGTGCCAGTAGGAAGGGGTCAGGCGAGCAGTACTTC.

This chain links TRBV18 with TRBJ2-7; tentatively, D is TRBD2 (5 bases). The CDR3 is 12 residues long. Germline values: CDR1 KGHSH, CDR2 LQKENI. V was clipped by 8 bases and J by 2 bases, with 10 bases between them. The CDR3 nucleotides are TGTGCCAGCGCTCCGGGGACCTACGAGCAGTACTTC. Amino acids: CASAPGTYEQYF.

This chain's CDR3 is CAYLGQGANVLTF. The CDR3 DNA reads as TGTGCTTACCTCGGACAGGGGGCCAACGTCCTGACTTTC. This rearrangement joins TRBV30 to TRBJ2-6; perhaps TRBD1 as D (6 bases). Germline V lookup: CDR1 GTSNPN, CDR2 SVGIG (reference sequence). The CDR3 is 13 amino acids.

The chain links TRBV19 to TRBJ2-1, with D perhaps TRBD2 (6 bases). The CDR3 is 16 amino acids. Trimming took off 1 base at V and 5 bases at J, with 15 bases between the two ends. Germline CDR1 reads LNHDA; CDR2 reads SQIVND (reference sequence). CDR3 nucleotides: TGTGCCAGTAGTATAGTTCCTAGCGTAACCGACAATGAGCAGTTCTTC. Translating gives CASSIVPSVTDNEQFF.

The chain links TRBV29-1 to TRBJ2-7, with TRBD2 identical over 12 bases. V trimming: 6 bases; J trimming: 4 bases; junction bases outside the gene matches: 7. From germline, CDR1 is SQVTM and CDR2 ANQGSEA. This CDR3 region has 14 residues. This CDR3 reads CSVLLAGGGYEQYF. The CDR3 bases are TGCAGCGTCCTACTAGCGGGAGGTGGGTACGAGCAGTACTTC.